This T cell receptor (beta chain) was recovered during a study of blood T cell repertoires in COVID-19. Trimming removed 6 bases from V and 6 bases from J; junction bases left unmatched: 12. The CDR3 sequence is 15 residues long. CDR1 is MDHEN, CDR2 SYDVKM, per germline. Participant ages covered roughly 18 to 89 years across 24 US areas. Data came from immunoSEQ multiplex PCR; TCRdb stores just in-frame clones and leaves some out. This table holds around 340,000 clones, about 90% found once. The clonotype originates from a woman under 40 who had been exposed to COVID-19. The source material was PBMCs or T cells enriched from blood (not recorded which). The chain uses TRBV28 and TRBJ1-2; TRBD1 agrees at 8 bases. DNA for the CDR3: TGTGCCAGCAGAAACCTCGACAGGGGTCTCGATGGCTACACCTTC. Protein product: CASRNLDRGLDGYTF.